A single sample is the source of the 3 T cell receptor beta chains below, sequenced in a study of T cell responses to AZD1222 COVID-19 vaccine. Repertoires were generated with immunoSEQ multiplex PCR, while TCRdb's copy carries only in-frame clones and drops some. The top ten hold around 12% of the sample, which has over 110,000 clones, approximately 93% seen once. Sequencing used peripheral blood, obtained after recovery from COVID-19. Receptors were obtained from an adult who had recovered from COVID-19.

This sequence joins TRBV7-9 and TRBJ2-5; perhaps TRBD1 as D (5 bases). This CDR3 has 13 residues. The V end was cut by 5 bases, the J end by 6 bases, with 13 bases between. Germline V gene lookup returns CDR1 SEHNR and CDR2 FQNEAQ (reference sequence). The CDR3 sequence: CASSQGQQQTQYF. The DNA for the CDR3 is TGTGCCAGCAGCCAGGGCCAGCAGCAGACCCAGTACTTC.

The CDR3 spells CASSLATGRYGYTF. CDR3 nucleotide sequence: TGTGCCAGCAGCTTAGCGACAGGGCGGTATGGCTACACCTTC. V and J are TRBV7-9 and TRBJ1-2; 7 positions agree with TRBD1. Per germline, CDR1 SEHNR and CDR2 FQNEAQ (reference sequence). The CDR3 contains 14 residues. V dropped 0 bases and J dropped 5; count of bases not matched to a gene: 3.

The genes are TRBV4-1 and TRBJ1-6, with D hard to call. Trimming removed 1 base from V and 7 bases from J, with 11 bases in between. This CDR3 comprises 15 residues. CDR1 MGHRA and CDR2 YSYEKL come from the germline V gene. CDR3 nucleotide sequence: TGCGCCAGCAGCCAAGTTCGGGGTGGGAATTCACCCCTCCACTTT. Amino acid sequence: CASSQVRGGNSPLHF.